A selection of T cell receptor beta chains follows, all from one sample in a study of neurological immune-mediated disorders. TCRdb re-analysed the 5' RACE reads in MiXCR, keeping a single row per CDR3 protein. The sample holds about 18,000 distinct CDR3 sequences, roughly 15% seen once. Sequenced: CD4+ T cells from blood. The receptors were sampled from a woman aged 60 to 75 with HTLV-1-associated myelopathy (HAM/TSP). Each CDR3 is given with its conserved first and last residue. D genes are given only for firm matches. Part of the rows lack a size; the others show once, few, many or a class for expanded clones.

cdr3_aa	cdr3_nt	d_call	clone_size	v_call	j_call
CASSLEGRNTQYF	TGTGCCAGCAGCTTAGAGGGTAGGAATACGCAGTATTTT	-	many	TRBV11-3	TRBJ2-3
CASSPTGGGTDTQYF	TGTGCCAGCAGTCCGACAGGGGGAGGCACAGATACGCAGTATTTT	TRBD1	many	TRBV27	TRBJ2-3
CASSQKIGQGAVYEQYF	TGTGCCAGCAGCCAAAAAATAGGACAGGGGGCTGTTTACGAGCAGTACTTC	TRBD1	many	TRBV14	TRBJ2-7
CASSPSSGGLNEQFF	TGTGCCAGCAGTCCCAGTAGCGGGGGACTCAATGAGCAGTTCTTC	TRBD2	many	TRBV2	TRBJ2-1
CASSLLGGLGVHEQFF	TGTGCCAGCAGCTTGTTAGGAGGACTAGGCGTCCATGAGCAGTTCTTC	TRBD2	few	TRBV5-6	TRBJ2-1
CSARYDRGTEAFF	TGCAGTGCTAGGTATGACAGGGGCACTGAAGCTTTCTTT	TRBD1	many	TRBV20-1	TRBJ1-1
CSVVPGAETQYF	TGCAGCGTTGTCCCTGGGGCGGAGACCCAGTACTTC	-	many	TRBV29-1	TRBJ2-5
CSVEESNTEAFF	TGCAGCGTTGAAGAGTCGAACACTGAAGCTTTCTTT	-	many	TRBV29-1	TRBJ1-1
CASSFQRGPLNEQFF	TGTGCCAGCAGCTTTCAGCGGGGTCCCCTCAATGAGCAGTTCTTC	TRBD2	many	TRBV7-2	TRBJ2-1
CSARRPGNTQYF	TGCAGTGCTAGGAGGCCCGGCAATACGCAGTATTTT	-	many	TRBV20-1	TRBJ2-3
CASSPRVTRIYEQYF	TGTGCCAGCAGCCCCCGGGTCACGAGGATCTACGAGCAGTACTTC	-	-	TRBV7-9	TRBJ2-7
CASSYWGQVNYGYTF	TGTGCCAGCAGTTACTGGGGGCAGGTGAACTATGGCTACACCTTC	-	many	TRBV6-2/TRBV6-3	TRBJ1-2
CASSAQAPTEAFF	TGTGCCAGCAGCGCACAGGCCCCCACTGAAGCTTTCTTT	-	many	TRBV7-6	TRBJ1-1
CASSQGERAQGGRREQFF	TGCGCCAGCAGCCAAGGGGAGCGGGCACAAGGGGGACGGAGAGAGCAGTTCTTC	-	many	TRBV4-1	TRBJ2-1
CSASRIAGGLVSSYNEQFF	TGCAGTGCTAGTCGAATAGCGGGGGGCCTGGTTAGCTCCTACAATGAGCAGTTCTTC	TRBD2	medium-sized	TRBV20-1	TRBJ2-1
CASSLNTEAFF	TGCGCCAGCAGCTTGAACACTGAAGCTTTCTTT	-	many	TRBV5-1	TRBJ1-1
CASSQDSGRAQYF	TGTGCCAGCAGCCAAGATTCGGGGAGGGCCCAGTACTTC	TRBD2	many	TRBV3-1	TRBJ2-5
CASSPWASGSGEQFF	TGTGCCAGCAGCCCCTGGGCTAGCGGGAGTGGTGAGCAGTTCTTC	TRBD2	medium-sized	TRBV2	TRBJ2-1
CSARTGGADTQYF	TGCAGTGCTAGAACGGGGGGCGCAGATACGCAGTATTTT	-	many	TRBV20-1	TRBJ2-3
CASRRTGPIYEQYF	TGTGCCAGCAGACGGACAGGGCCTATCTACGAGCAGTACTTC	TRBD1	many	TRBV6-5	TRBJ2-7
CATLPGQNTGELFF	TGTGCCACCCTCCCCGGGCAGAACACCGGGGAGCTGTTTTTT	-	many	TRBV10-3	TRBJ2-2
CSVVDRVEAFF	TGCAGCGTTGTAGACAGGGTGGAAGCTTTCTTT	TRBD1	many	TRBV29-1	TRBJ1-1
CSALKQGVLTGELFF	TGCAGTGCACTCAAACAGGGGGTTCTAACCGGGGAGCTGTTTTTT	TRBD1	many	TRBV20-1	TRBJ2-2
CASSPITVGPNEQFF	TGTGCCAGCAGCCCGATTACAGTGGGACCCAATGAGCAGTTCTTC	-	many	TRBV11-2	TRBJ2-1
CASSLGGGRVIYEQYF	TGCGCCAGCAGTTTGGGCGGTGGGCGCGTGATCTACGAGCAGTACTTC	-	-	TRBV5-1	TRBJ2-7
CASSQLGQGTGELFF	TGTGCCAGCAGCCAACTAGGACAGGGAACCGGGGAGCTGTTTTTT	TRBD1	many	TRBV3-1	TRBJ2-2
CASSMDRVGDTQYF	TGCGCCAGCAGCATGGACAGGGTGGGAGATACGCAGTATTTT	TRBD1	many	TRBV5-1	TRBJ2-3
CASSLEGIGPYEQYF	TGCGCCAGTAGCTTGGAAGGGATAGGTCCCTACGAGCAGTACTTC	-	once	TRBV5-1	TRBJ2-7
CASSLRTEAFF	TGTGCCAGCAGCTTGAGGACTGAAGCTTTCTTT	-	many	TRBV7-9	TRBJ1-1
CASRLSGGPTYEQYF	TGCGCCAGCAGACTTAGCGGGGGCCCCACCTACGAGCAGTACTTC	TRBD2	-	TRBV5-1	TRBJ2-7
CASSVGGTAGSPLHF	TGCGCCAGCAGCGTGGGAGGGACGGCGGGCTCACCCCTCCACTTT	-	many	TRBV5-1	TRBJ1-6
CAISPTVGKQYF	TGCGCCATCAGCCCCACAGTGGGTAAGCAGTATTTT	-	-	TRBV4-3	TRBJ2-3
CATSDATSGRTAGELFF	TGTGCCACCAGTGACGCGACTAGCGGCCGTACCGCCGGGGAGCTGTTTTTT	TRBD2	many	TRBV24-1	TRBJ2-2
CSARVDRGNYGYTF	TGCAGTGCTAGAGTGGACAGGGGGAACTATGGCTACACCTTC	TRBD1	many	TRBV20-1	TRBJ1-2
CSAGTGYEQYF	TGCAGTGCTGGGACAGGTTACGAGCAGTACTTC	TRBD1	many	TRBV20-1	TRBJ2-7
CASSLTGRFYEQYF	TGTGCCAGCAGCCTGACAGGGCGGTTTTACGAGCAGTACTTC	TRBD1	many	TRBV5-6	TRBJ2-7
CASRSSGTAYNEQFF	TGTGCCAGCAGGTCATCCGGGACAGCCTACAATGAGCAGTTCTTC	TRBD1	medium-sized	TRBV7-2	TRBJ2-1
CASSSKLASSYNEQFF	TGTGCCAGCAGCTCCAAACTAGCTAGCTCCTACAATGAGCAGTTCTTC	-	many	TRBV6-5	TRBJ2-1
CSSDYLSKNIQYF	TGCAGTTCGGACTATCTGTCCAAAAACATTCAGTACTTC	-	medium-sized	TRBV20-1	TRBJ2-4
CASSHGQDNSPLHF	TGCGCCAGCAGCCACGGACAGGATAATTCACCCCTCCACTTT	TRBD1	many	TRBV5-1	TRBJ1-6
CSVEGGNGVRDEQYF	TGCAGCGTTGAAGGGGGGAACGGAGTACGCGACGAGCAGTACTTC	-	many	TRBV29-1	TRBJ2-7
CASSVVRSDGELFF	TGTGCCAGCAGTGTTGTGAGGTCCGACGGGGAGCTGTTTTTT	-	many	TRBV2	TRBJ2-2
CSVARGQRMYEQYF	TGCAGCGTTGCCCGTGGGCAGCGGATGTACGAGCAGTACTTC	-	many	TRBV29-1	TRBJ2-7
CASSLGTHGYTF	TGCGCCAGCAGCTTGGGGACCCATGGCTACACCTTC	-	many	TRBV5-1	TRBJ1-2
CSVRRAVSYNEQFF	TGCAGCGTACGGCGCGCAGTCTCCTACAATGAGCAGTTCTTC	-	large	TRBV29-1	TRBJ2-1
CASSRRTSGLPAGEQFF	TGTGCCAGCAGCCGGCGGACTAGCGGGTTGCCGGCGGGTGAGCAGTTCTTC	TRBD2	many	TRBV3-1	TRBJ2-1
CASSQLEGNRYEQYF	TGTGCCAGCAGCCAACTAGAGGGAAATCGCTACGAGCAGTACTTC	-	many	TRBV3-1	TRBJ2-7
CASSLYPGGDPKTGNEQFF	TGTGCCAGCAGCTTATATCCCGGCGGGGACCCAAAAACGGGCAATGAGCAGTTCTTC	-	many	TRBV7-2	TRBJ2-1
CSADGPGYGYTF	TGCAGTGCTGATGGACCAGGCTATGGCTACACCTTC	-	many	TRBV20-1	TRBJ1-2
CASRGGGFEQYF	TGTGCCAGCAGGGGGGGAGGATTCGAGCAGTACTTC	-	many	TRBV27	TRBJ2-7